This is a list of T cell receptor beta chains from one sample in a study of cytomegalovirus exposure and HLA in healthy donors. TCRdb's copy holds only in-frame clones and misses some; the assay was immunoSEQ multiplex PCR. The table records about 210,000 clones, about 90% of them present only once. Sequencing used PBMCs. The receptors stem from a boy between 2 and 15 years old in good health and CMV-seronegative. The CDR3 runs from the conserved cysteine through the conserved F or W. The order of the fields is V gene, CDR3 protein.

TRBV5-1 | CASSDASGTDTQYF
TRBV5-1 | CASRRDRHYEQYF
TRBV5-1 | CASSLASGLGSYEQYF
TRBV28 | CASSSRQPQHF
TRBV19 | CASSIVRGATGNTIYF
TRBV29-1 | CSVISVNTEAFF
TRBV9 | CASSVATGGTDTQYF
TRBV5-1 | CASSLNRGEGTQYF
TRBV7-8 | CASSHRIRDSMGWPYEKLFF
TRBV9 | CASSVVPTSYEQYF
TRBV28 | CASLLSGDNQPQHF
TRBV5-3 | CAHPPEIRSNQPQHF
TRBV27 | CASGQGTVHYEQYF
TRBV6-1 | CASSGRQMNTEAFF
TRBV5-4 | CATASTGTGNTIYF
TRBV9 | CASSFPRQGPYNEQFF
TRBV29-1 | CSATDTDSGYTF
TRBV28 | CASSLSLAGNTIYF
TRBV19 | CASRLSGGAYEQYF
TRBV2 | CASSRDRTQIYGYTF
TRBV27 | CASSGDSHYNEQFF
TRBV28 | CASSLHRRGNEQFF
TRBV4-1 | CASSLSPTGPAETQYF
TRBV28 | CASSIPSGSGLETQYF
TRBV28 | CASSFRGGDRGFSDTQYF
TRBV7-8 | CASSPDRGLFNEQFF
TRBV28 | CASSLRKRQAGNTIYF
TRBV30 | CAWSGASGPYEQYF
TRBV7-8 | CASSLGAQQGRGQYF
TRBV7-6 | CASSAISGSSYNEQFF
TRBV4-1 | CASSARGEGAYEQYF
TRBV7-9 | CASSLIAGGANEQFF
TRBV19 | CASSIDGPDTQYF
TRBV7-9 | CASSLYLTGVGSEAFF
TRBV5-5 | CASSTSSNQPQHF
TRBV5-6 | CASSLQGSNQPQHF
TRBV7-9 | CSSSPPGETQYF
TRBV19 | CASTKAVTGRDSGNTIYF
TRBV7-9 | CASSGQGFSNSPLHF
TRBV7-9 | CASSLALRIYNSPLHF
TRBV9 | CASSVATGTDQETQYF
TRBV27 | CASSLTGGDSPLHF
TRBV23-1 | CASSQILGTPIYNEQFF
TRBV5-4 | CASSLKLAGTYEQYF
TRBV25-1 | CASSAGAANYGYTF
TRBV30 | CAWSVLYEQYF
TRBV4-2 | CASSQVRENDSYEQYF
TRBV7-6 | CASSYYPGEDTEAFF
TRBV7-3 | CASSPGTGGGEQFF
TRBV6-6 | CASSYGDRGNEKLFF
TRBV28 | CASSNGLTGYTF
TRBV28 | CASSVVAGLSYEQYF
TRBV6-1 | CASSELDGSGNSPLHF
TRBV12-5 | CASGLTGTLEGAFF
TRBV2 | CASRESLQGVSNQPQHF
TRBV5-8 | CASSLGTGPGNEQFF
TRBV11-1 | CASSDRDSGNTIYF
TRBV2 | CASSGFRGNQPQHF
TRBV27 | CASSYSEISYNEQFF